Below, 23 T cell receptor beta chains from the same sample are listed, as sequenced in a study of blood T cells in healthy people across ages. A second roughly 6 to 12 cycle PCR used barcoded and J-beta primers. TCRdb itself ran the 5' RACE reads through MiXCR, one entry per CDR3 protein. This table has roughly 900,000 distinct CDR3 sequences, roughly 43% appearing once. Sequencing input: blood. The source is a man aged 25-45 years in good health.

About this clonotype: A junction end diverges from the germline sequence, so it may reflect a read error. The chain is built from TRBV28 and TRBJ2-5; D is possibly TRBD1 (6 bases). Germline V lookup: CDR1 MDHEN, CDR2 SYDVKM. The CDR3 has 15 amino acids. The CDR3 DNA reads as TGTGCCGGCAGTATCGGACAGAGTTACCAAGAGACCCAGTACTTC. Translated: CAGSIGQSYQETQYF.

The chain combines TRBV7-9 with TRBJ1-1, with 7 bases lining up with TRBD1. The V gene end was trimmed by 3 bases and the J gene end by 6 bases; junction bases not matched to a gene: 13. The germline V gene encodes CDR1 SEHNR and CDR2 FQNEAQ (reference sequence). The length of the CDR3 is 16 residues. The CDR3 DNA follows: TGTGCCAGCAGCTTGGAGTCCGGGACAGCTGATGCTGAAGCTTTCTTT. Its protein product is CASSLESGTADAEAFF.

The table lists this clonotype with many counts. This chain links TRBV12-3 or TRBV12-4 with TRBJ2-1; D gene uncertain. The CDR3 runs to 14 residues. V lost 4 bases and J 0 bases, leaving 7 bases between the germline ends. The CDR3: CASSSQASYNEQFF. CDR3 coding DNA: TGTGCCAGCAGTTCCCAGGCCTCCTACAATGAGCAGTTCTTC.

Comments on this clonotype: A read error may account for a junction end that differs from germline. The gene calls are TRBV11-2 and TRBJ2-3; no clear D. Germline V gene lookup returns CDR1 SGHAT and CDR2 FQNNGV. The CDR3 spans 15 residues. CDR3 coding DNA: TGTGCCAGCTGCTTAGACCCCGCTACATCAAATACGCAGTATTTT. Translation gives CASCLDPATSNTQYF.

This chain links TRBV27 with TRBJ1-2; D uncertain. The CDR3 is made up of 14 amino acids. Trimming stripped 4 bases from V and 7 bases from J, with 16 bases between. CDR1 is MNHEY and CDR2 is SMNVEV in the germline V gene (reference sequence). This chain's CDR3 is CASSSLDAFGGYTF. The CDR3 DNA reads as TGTGCCAGCAGTTCACTGGACGCCTTTGGTGGCTACACCTTC.

This clonotype was recorded a few times. The chain couples TRBV28 to TRBJ2-5; D is unresolved. This CDR3 comprises 12 residues. The V gene lost 4 bases and the J gene lost 7 bases, with 10 bases spanning the gap. In germline, CDR1 is MDHEN, CDR2 SYDVKM. The CDR3 spells CASSSAEVTQYF. For the CDR3, the DNA is TGTGCCAGCAGTTCGGCCGAGGTGACCCAGTACTTC.

The V call is TRBV7-9, the J call TRBJ1-4; no definite D call. CDR1 and CDR2 from the germline V gene are SEHNR and FQNEAQ (reference sequence). The CDR3 loop spans 15 amino acids. Trimming pared 0 bases from V and 7 bases from J, leaving 12 bases between. CDR3 in DNA: TGTGCCAGCAGCTTAGCGACGGGGAACGTTGAAAAACTGTTTTTT. It codes for CASSLATGNVEKLFF.

This clonotype was seen more than once but under ten times. The V and J genes are TRBV6-5 and TRBJ2-6; D is possibly TRBD1 or TRBD2 (5 bases each). This CDR3 contains 15 residues. CDR1 is MNHEY and CDR2 is SVGAGI in the germline V gene. V was pared by 0 bases and J by 4 bases, with 7 bases between. The CDR3 DNA reads TGTGCCAGCAGTTACTCGGGACCAGGGGCCAACGTCCTGACTTTC. Protein sequence: CASSYSGPGANVLTF.

The gene calls are TRBV7-9 and TRBJ1-2; 7 bases fit TRBD1. The CDR3 has 15 residues. Unmatched junction bases numbered 8, after V lost 3 bases and J lost 4 bases. Germline CDR1 and CDR2: SEHNR and FQNEAQ (reference sequence). In DNA form, the CDR3 reads TGTGCCAGCAGCTTTGGCCTCGCAGGGGGCTATGGCTACACCTTC. Protein sequence: CASSFGLAGGYGYTF.

This clonotype was detected once. The V call is TRBV4-2, the J call TRBJ2-3, with D perhaps TRBD1 (5 bases). Trimming cost V 4 bases and J 0 bases, with 17 bases left between them. The CDR3 is 17 amino acids. In germline, CDR1 is LGHNA, CDR2 YNFKEQ. Here the CDR3 DNA reads TGTGCCAGCAGCCGCTCGAGACAGCGCTCTAGCACAGATACGCAGTATTTT. It encodes CASSRSRQRSSTDTQYF.

This clonotype showed up just a few times. The V and J genes are TRBV7-2 and TRBJ2-3; 8 nucleotides align to TRBD2. CDR3 length equals 14 residues. The ends lost 6 bases at V and 5 bases at J; junction bases unmatched: 7. The germline V gene encodes CDR1 SGHTA and CDR2 FQGNSA. The CDR3 protein is CASSYGGALDTQYF. DNA of the CDR3: TGTGCCAGCAGTTACGGGGGGGCCTTAGATACGCAGTATTTT. Based on the CDR3 plus reference TRBV7-2 and TRBJ2-3, the full variable domain is GAGVSQSPSNKVTEKGKDVELRCDPISGHTALYWYRQSLGQGLEFLIYFQGNSAPDKSGLPSDRFSAERTGGSVSTLTIQRTQQEDSAVYLCASSYGGALDTQYFGPGTRLTVL.

This clonotype has more than one count but fewer than ten. CDR3 sequence: CASIKPGGKYKDTQYF. CDR3 DNA: TGTGCCAGCATCAAACCGGGGGGGAAGTACAAAGATACGCAGTATTTT. V gene TRBV11-2 combines with J gene TRBJ2-3; 8 bases fit TRBD2. The V gene end was trimmed by 7 bases and the J gene end by 5 bases; junction bases not matched to a gene: 14. The V gene's germline CDR1 is SGHAT and CDR2 FQNNGV. There are 16 residues in the CDR3. Full variable domain (remainder filled in from reference TRBV11-2 and TRBJ2-3): EAGVAQSPRYKIIEKRQSVAFWCNPISGHATLYWYQQILGQGPKLLIQFQNNGVVDDSQLPKDRFSAERLKGVDSTLKIQPAKLEDSAVYLCASIKPGGKYKDTQYFGPGTRLTVL.

This clonotype showed up just a few times. This chain connects TRBV28 to TRBJ1-2; 8 nucleotides align to TRBD1. V lost 5 bases, J lost 4 bases, and 6 bases stayed unmatched. Germline CDR1 MDHEN, CDR2 SYDVKM. The CDR3 consists of 14 residues. CDR3 region: CASSRRGQAYGYTF. The CDR3 region has the DNA TGTGCCAGCAGTCGCAGGGGGCAGGCCTATGGCTACACCTTC.

This clonotype was seen at least ten times. V is TRBV4-1 and J is TRBJ1-3, with no clear D. The CDR3 length is 18 residues. Per the germline V gene, CDR1 is MGHRA and CDR2 is YSYEKL. Trimming took off 2 bases at V and 0 bases at J, with 17 bases between the two ends. CDR3 sequence: CASSQTIPGPLSGNTIYF. As DNA, the CDR3 is TGCGCCAGCAGCCAAACGATCCCCGGCCCCCTCTCTGGAAACACCATATATTTT.

This clonotype was seen a few times. This sequence joins TRBV28 and TRBJ1-5; weak D call: TRBD1 (6 bases). The CDR3 totals 15 residues. Germline lookup yields CDR1 MDHEN and CDR2 SYDVKM. The V end lost 6 bases, the J end lost 5 bases, and 17 bases lay between the germline ends. CDR3 residues: CASSAAQGQDQPQHF. The DNA of the CDR3 is TGTGCCAGCAGCGCAGCACAGGGTCAAGATCAGCCCCAGCATTTT.

The rearrangement links TRBV20-1 to TRBJ1-2; D not certain. Germline-derived CDR1 and CDR2 are DFQATT and SNEGSKA (reference sequence). The CDR3 sequence is 14 residues long. V was shortened by 1 base and J by 2 bases, with 11 bases between the two germline ends. CDR3: CSARGGLVNYGYTF. CDR3 DNA: TGCAGTGCTAGAGGTGGACTCGTGAACTATGGCTACACCTTC.

In this sample, this clonotype turned up a few times. The chain carries TRBV4-2 and TRBJ2-5; the D gene is possibly TRBD2 (5 bases). From germline, CDR1 is LGHNA and CDR2 YNFKEQ. This CDR3 has 15 amino acids. The V end lost 3 bases, the J end lost 5 bases, and 16 bases lay between the germline ends. CDR3: CASSHEAVEGETQYF. The DNA for the CDR3 is TGTGCCAGCAGCCACGAAGCGGTTGAAGGGGAGACCCAGTACTTC.

This clonotype showed up just a few times. J is TRBJ2-3 and V is TRBV4-1; 7 positions match TRBD2. This CDR3 spans 17 amino acids. Germline V gene lookup returns CDR1 MGHRA and CDR2 YSYEKL. V lost 0 bases, J lost 0 bases, and 6 bases stayed unmatched. CDR3 nucleotide sequence: TGCGCCAGCAGCCAAGACCGCGGGGGAACTAGCACAGATACGCAGTATTTT. As protein: CASSQDRGGTSTDTQYF.

This rearrangement joins TRBV12-3 or TRBV12-4 to TRBJ2-6; D is possibly TRBD1 (7 bases). The CDR3 runs 19 residues. Trimming cost V 5 bases and J 0 bases, with 20 bases left between them. The CDR3 spells CASSILNRGLNSGANVLTF. The CDR3 DNA reads as TGTGCCAGCAGTATCTTAAACAGGGGACTTAACTCTGGGGCCAACGTCCTGACTTTC.

With regard to this clonotype: An end of the junction does not agree with germline; a read error may underlie this. The chain recombines TRBV27 with TRBJ2-7; D is perhaps TRBD2 (5 bases). The V gene's germline CDR1 is MNHEY and CDR2 SMNVEV (reference sequence). The CDR3 length is 13 residues. The CDR3 here is CASSVSSSLEQYF. DNA for the CDR3: TGTGCCAGCAGTGTATCTAGCTCCCTAGAGCAGTACTTC.

The V gene is TRBV7-6, the J gene TRBJ1-5; the D is unclear. The CDR3 sequence is 13 residues long. The germline gives CDR1 SGHVS, CDR2 FNYEAQ. V lost 5 bases, J lost 9 bases, and 14 bases lay in between. CDR3 sequence reads: CASSRSEERPQHF. CDR3 sequence (DNA): TGTGCCAGCAGCAGGTCGGAGGAGAGGCCCCAGCATTTT.

Comments on this clonotype: One end of the junction varies from germline; a read error may be responsible. This chain uses TRBV6-1 with TRBJ2-1; no firm D call. Per the germline V gene, CDR1 is MNHNS and CDR2 is SASEGT. CDR3 length equals 11 residues. The CDR3 coding sequence is TGTGCCAGCAGCGAAGATATTTATCAGTTCTTC. Its protein is CASSEDIYQFF.

The CDR3 spells CASSSSPSGQETQYF. As DNA, the CDR3 is TGTGCCAGCAGTTCATCCCCCTCGGGGCAAGAGACCCAGTACTTC. V usage is TRBV27 and J usage is TRBJ2-5; TRBD2 is a possible D gene (5 bases). Germline assignment: CDR1 MNHEY and CDR2 SMNVEV (reference sequence). V dropped 4 bases and J dropped 2 bases, with 14 bases sitting between them. This CDR3 has 15 amino acids.